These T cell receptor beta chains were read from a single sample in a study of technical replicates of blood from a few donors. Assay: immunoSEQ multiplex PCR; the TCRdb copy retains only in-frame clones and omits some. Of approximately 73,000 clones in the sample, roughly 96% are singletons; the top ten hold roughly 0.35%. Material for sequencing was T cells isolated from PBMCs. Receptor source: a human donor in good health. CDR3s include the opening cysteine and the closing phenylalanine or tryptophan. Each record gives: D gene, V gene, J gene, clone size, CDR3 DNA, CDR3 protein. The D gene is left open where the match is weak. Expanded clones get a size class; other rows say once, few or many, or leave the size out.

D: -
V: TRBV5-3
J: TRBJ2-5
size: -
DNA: TGTGCCAGAAGCTCTTCCAAACATGCCCGAAAGTTGGAGACCCAGTACTTC
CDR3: CARSSSKHARKLETQYF

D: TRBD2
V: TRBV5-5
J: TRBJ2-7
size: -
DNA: TGTGCCAGCAGCTCTAGCGGGAGGGCAACCTACGAGCAGTACTTC
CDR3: CASSSSGRATYEQYF

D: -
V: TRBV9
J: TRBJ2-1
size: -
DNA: TGTGCCAGCAGCGGAAACAAAAATGAGCAGTTCTTC
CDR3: CASSGNKNEQFF

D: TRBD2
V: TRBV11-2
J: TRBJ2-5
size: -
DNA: TGTGCCAGCAGCTCTTACGGGAGGGACAACCAAGAGACCCAGTACTTC
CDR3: CASSSYGRDNQETQYF

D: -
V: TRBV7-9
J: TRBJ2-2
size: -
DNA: TGTGCCAGCAGCATAACACAGACCGGGGAGCTGTTTTTT
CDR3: CASSITQTGELFF

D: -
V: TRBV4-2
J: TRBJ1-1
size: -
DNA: TGTGCCAGCAGCCCTCACTTAGAGACTGAAGCTTTCTTT
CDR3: CASSPHLETEAFF

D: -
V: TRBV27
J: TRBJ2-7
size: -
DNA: TGTGCCAGCAGTTTGACCCCGGACAGTTTCTACGAGCAGTACTTC
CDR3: CASSLTPDSFYEQYF

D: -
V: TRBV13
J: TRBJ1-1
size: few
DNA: TGTGCCAGCAGACACGGAGGAATGAACACTGAAGCTTTCTTT
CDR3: CASRHGGMNTEAFF

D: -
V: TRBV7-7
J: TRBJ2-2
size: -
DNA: TGTGCTAGCAGCCTTGACAGCACCGGGGAGCTGTTTTTT
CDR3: CASSLDSTGELFF

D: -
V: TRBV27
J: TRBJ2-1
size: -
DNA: TGTGCCAGCAGTTTAAGGCGGGGTGAGCAGTTCTTC
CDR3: CASSLRRGEQFF

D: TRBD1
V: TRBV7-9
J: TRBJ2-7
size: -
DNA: TGTGCCAGCAGCTCCCCGGGACAGGGAGCCTACGAGCAGTACTTC
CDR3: CASSSPGQGAYEQYF

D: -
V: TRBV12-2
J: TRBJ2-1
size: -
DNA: TGTGCAAGTCGCTTAGGGGGGCGAGGGGAGCAGTTCTTC
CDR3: CASRLGGRGEQFF

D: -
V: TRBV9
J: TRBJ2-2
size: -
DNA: TGTGCCAGCAGCTCCTTGGACTGGATAGTAACAGGGGGGGAGCTGTTTTTT
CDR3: CASSSLDWIVTGGELFF

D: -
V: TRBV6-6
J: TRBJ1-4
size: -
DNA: TGTGCCAGCAGAGACCGATGGACAACAACTAATGAAAAACTGTTTTTT
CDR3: CASRDRWTTTNEKLFF

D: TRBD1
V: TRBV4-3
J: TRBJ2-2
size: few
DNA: TGCGCCAGCAGCCAAGATCCCAGGGGGCCCGGGGAGCTGTTTTTT
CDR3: CASSQDPRGPGELFF

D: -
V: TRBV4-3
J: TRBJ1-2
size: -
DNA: TGCGCCAGCAGCCAGAGGGGGAACTATGGCTACACCTTC
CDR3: CASSQRGNYGYTF

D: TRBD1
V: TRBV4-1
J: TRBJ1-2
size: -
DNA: TGCGCCAGCAGCCAGACCCCGACAGGGAATGGTGGCTACACCTTC
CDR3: CASSQTPTGNGGYTF

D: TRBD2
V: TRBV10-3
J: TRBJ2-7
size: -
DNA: TGTGCCATCAGTGAATTCGTCGGGAGCGGGAGGGTGTACTTC
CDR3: CAISEFVGSGRVYF

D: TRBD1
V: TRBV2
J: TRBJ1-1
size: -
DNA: TGTGCCAGCAATAACCCTACAGGGGTTGACACTGAAGCTTTCTTT
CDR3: CASNNPTGVDTEAFF

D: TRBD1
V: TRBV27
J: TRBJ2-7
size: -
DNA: TGTGCCAGCAGTTTCTCCGCCGGGACAGGGAAACACGAGCAGTACTTC
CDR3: CASSFSAGTGKHEQYF

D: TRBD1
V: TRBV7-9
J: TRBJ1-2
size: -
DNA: TGTGCCAGCAGCTTGGACAGGGAGGGCTATGGCTACACCTTC
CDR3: CASSLDREGYGYTF

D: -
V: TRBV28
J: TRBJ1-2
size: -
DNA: TGTGCCAGCAGTTTAGAGGGGGTGATCGGTGGCTACACCTTC
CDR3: CASSLEGVIGGYTF

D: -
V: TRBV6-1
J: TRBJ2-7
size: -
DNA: TGTGCCAGCAGTGTTAATGTCGAGCAGTACTTC
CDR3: CASSVNVEQYF

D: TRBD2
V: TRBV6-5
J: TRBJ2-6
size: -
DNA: TGTGCCAGCAGAACGGGGGGTGGGGCCAACGTCCTGACTTTC
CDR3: CASRTGGGANVLTF

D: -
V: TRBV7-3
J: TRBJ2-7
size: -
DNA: TGTGCCAGCAGCTTTTCAGGGGGGTACGAGCAGTACTTC
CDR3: CASSFSGGYEQYF

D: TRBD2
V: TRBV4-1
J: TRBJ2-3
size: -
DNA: TGCGCCAGCAGCCAAGTAGCGGGGGGGGTGGTGAGGCTCACAGATACGCAGTATTTT
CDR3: CASSQVAGGVVRLTDTQYF

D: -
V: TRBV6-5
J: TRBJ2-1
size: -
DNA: TGTGCCAGCAGTTATATATTCGGCCGGCGGTACAATGAGCAGTTCTTC
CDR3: CASSYIFGRRYNEQFF

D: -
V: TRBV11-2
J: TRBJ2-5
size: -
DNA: TGTGCCAGCAGCTTCTTAGACAGGTACCAAGAGACCCAGTACTTC
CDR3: CASSFLDRYQETQYF

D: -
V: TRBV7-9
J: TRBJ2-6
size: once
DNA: TGTGCCAGCAGCTTATACGAGCACTCTGGGGCCAACGTCCTGACTTTC
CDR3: CASSLYEHSGANVLTF

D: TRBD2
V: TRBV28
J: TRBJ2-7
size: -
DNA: TGTGCCAGCAGTCCGGGGACTAGCGGCGAGCAGTACTTC
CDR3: CASSPGTSGEQYF

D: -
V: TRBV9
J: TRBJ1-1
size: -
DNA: TGTGCCAGCAGCGCTTCCCGGGAAACTGAAGCTTTCTTT
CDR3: CASSASRETEAFF